Only one count was recorded for the clone carrying this T cell receptor beta chain. Germline CDR1 is MNHEY and CDR2 is SVGAGI. Trimming pared 7 bases from V and 7 bases from J, leaving 13 bases between. This CDR3 region has 12 residues. This specimen belongs to a study of blood T cell repertoires in COVID-19. About the research overall: Acute-phase and convalescent COVID-19 samples originated in the United States, Italy and Spain.

In the original workflow: Estimated nucleated cell counts came from reference gene primer amplification. Using immunoSEQ multiplex PCR, the repertoire was profiled, and TCRdb retains in-frame clones only, with some absent. The V and J calls and the clone size are those of that table, but D and trimming were determined from the DNA. The sample includes about 100,000 clones, approximately 90% of them seen just once. Sequencing was done on a sample of peripheral blood. The clonotype originates from a man aged 45-65 years with active COVID-19. The J gene is TRBJ2-5, the V gene TRBV6-5, with D perhaps TRBD1 (6 bases). The chain's CDR3 is CASNRVEGTQYF. The CDR3 DNA sequence: TGTGCCAGCAACAGGGTAGAAGGGACCCAGTACTTC.